This is a list of T cell receptor beta chains from one sample in a study of OX40 agonist ivuxolimab in advanced cancers. Profiled with immunoSEQ multiplex PCR; TCRdb holds only in-frame clones, not every one. The sample records more than 45,000 clones, 70% to 90% being singletons. The input for sequencing was CD4+ or CD8+ T cells sorted from blood, taken in a trial of the OX40 agonist ivuxolimab. These receptors all come from an adult with an advanced solid tumor such as melanoma, head and neck, liver or kidney cancer. The CDR3 runs from the conserved cysteine through the conserved F or W. The D gene is left open where the match is weak.

TRBV2,TRBD1,TRBJ1-5,CASSTDREESNQPQHF,TGTGCCAGCAGTACAGACAGGGAAGAGAGCAATCAGCCCCAGCATTTT
TRBV7-2,NA,TRBJ2-1,CASSLGGMPSPYEQFF,TGTGCCAGCAGCTTAGGTGGCATGCCTAGCCCCTATGAGCAGTTCTTC
TRBV28,TRBD1,TRBJ1-6,CASSRTTGNSPLHF,TGTGCCAGCAGTCGAACGACAGGGAATTCACCCCTCCACTTT
TRBV10-3,TRBD1,TRBJ1-3,CAIRQGGSGNTIYF,TGTGCCATTAGACAGGGAGGCTCTGGAAACACCATATATTTT
TRBV11-2,NA,TRBJ2-1,CASSLGPGTARDEQFF,TGTGCCAGCAGCTTAGGCCCGGGAACCGCGAGGGATGAGCAGTTCTTC
TRBV7-6,TRBD1,TRBJ1-2,CASSLGGQGAGGYTF,TGTGCCAGCAGCTTAGGCGGACAGGGGGCTGGGGGCTACACCTTC
TRBV21-1,NA,TRBJ2-6,CASSKKLSGANVLTF,TGTGCCAGCAGCAAGAAACTCTCTGGGGCCAACGTCCTGACTTTC
TRBV7-6,NA,TRBJ1-2,CASSLAQSSLAYGYTF,TGTGCCAGCAGCTTAGCTCAGTCTTCCCTCGCTTATGGCTACACCTTC
TRBV7-9,NA,TRBJ1-1,CASSPKTGSLAEAFF,TGTGCCAGCAGCCCCAAAACGGGCAGTCTCGCTGAAGCTTTCTTT
TRBV5-5,TRBD2,TRBJ2-1,CASSLVTGRAYNEQFF,TGTGCCAGCAGCTTGGTTACGGGGAGGGCCTACAATGAGCAGTTCTTC
TRBV11-2,NA,TRBJ1-2,CASLGGNNYGYTF,TGTGCCAGCCTAGGGGGGAACAACTATGGCTACACCTTC
TRBV27,NA,TRBJ2-1,CASSFGDEQFF,TGTGCCAGCAGTTTTGGGGATGAGCAGTTCTTC
TRBV9,TRBD2,TRBJ2-5,CASARGGLGETQYF,TGTGCCAGCGCCCGGGGAGGGTTAGGCGAGACCCAGTACTTC
TRBV7-9,NA,TRBJ2-1,CASSLNVEKGWHEQFF,TGTGCCAGCAGCTTAAATGTGGAGAAGGGCTGGCATGAGCAGTTCTTC
TRBV5-1,NA,TRBJ1-3,CASSLGASSGNTIYF,TGCGCCAGCAGCTTGGGCGCGAGCTCTGGAAACACCATATATTTT
TRBV6-6,TRBD2,TRBJ2-7,CASSYSTAGFSGEQYF,TGTGCCAGCAGTTACTCGACAGCGGGGTTCTCGGGCGAGCAGTACTTC
TRBV19,TRBD1,TRBJ2-6,CATKTAQGAEISGANVLTF,TGTGCCACAAAAACAGCGCAGGGGGCCGAGATATCTGGGGCCAACGTCCTGACTTTC